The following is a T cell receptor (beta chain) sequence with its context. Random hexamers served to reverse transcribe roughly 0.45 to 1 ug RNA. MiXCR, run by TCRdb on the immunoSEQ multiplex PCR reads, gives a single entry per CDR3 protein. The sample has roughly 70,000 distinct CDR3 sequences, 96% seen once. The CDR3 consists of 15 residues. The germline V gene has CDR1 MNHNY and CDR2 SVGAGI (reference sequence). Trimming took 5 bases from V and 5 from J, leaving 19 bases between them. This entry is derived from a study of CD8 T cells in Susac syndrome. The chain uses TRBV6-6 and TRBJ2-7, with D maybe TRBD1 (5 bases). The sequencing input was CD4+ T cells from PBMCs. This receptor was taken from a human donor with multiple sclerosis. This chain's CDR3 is CASSPPRQGRDEQYF. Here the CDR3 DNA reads TGTGCCAGCAGTCCCCCCCGGCAGGGCAGGGACGAGCAGTACTTC.